Listed below are T cell receptor beta chains from one sample, sequenced in a study of cytomegalovirus exposure and HLA in healthy donors. The table came from immunoSEQ multiplex PCR; TCRdb's copy has only in-frame clones and leaves some out. Found here are under 200,000 clones, approximately 80% of them singletons; the top ten hold about 7.9%. Sequenced input: PBMCs. The receptors were gathered from a male donor in good health and CMV-seropositive. The CDR3 runs from the conserved cysteine through the conserved F or W. The D gene is left open where the match is weak. Size values are once, few and many counts, or a class for expanded clones, and some rows have none.

V	J	D	size	CDR3	DNA
TRBV7-2	TRBJ1-1	TRBD1	-	CASSSRTGLGNTEAFF	TGTGCCAGCAGCTCCCGGACAGGTCTGGGGAACACTGAAGCTTTCTTT
TRBV4-1	TRBJ2-7	-	-	CASSQDKAEDEQYF	TGCGCCAGCAGCCAAGATAAGGCAGAGGACGAGCAGTACTTC
TRBV4-2	TRBJ2-1	TRBD2	-	CASSPTSGVSYNEQFF	TGTGCCAGCAGCCCGACTAGCGGGGTCTCCTACAATGAGCAGTTCTTC
TRBV13	TRBJ2-3	-	-	CASSLNGEVTDTQYF	TGTGCCAGCAGCTTAAACGGGGAAGTTACAGATACGCAGTATTTT
TRBV27	TRBJ2-3	-	once	CASSWFGQGGTQYF	TGTGCCAGCAGTTGGTTTGGTCAGGGGGGTACGCAGTATTTT
TRBV2	TRBJ1-2	-	-	CASSESSYGYTF	TGTGCCAGCAGTGAATCCAGCTATGGCTACACCTTC
TRBV6-1	TRBJ2-2	-	-	CASSEALGLLGELFF	TGTGCCAGCAGTGAAGCGCTAGGTTTACTCGGGGAGCTGTTTTTT
TRBV6-5	TRBJ2-7	TRBD1	-	CASSSGQLYEQYF	TGTGCCAGCAGTTCGGGACAGCTCTACGAGCAGTACTTC
TRBV5-1	TRBJ1-1	TRBD1	-	CASSRTGIRANTEAFF	TGCGCCAGCAGTCGGACAGGGATAAGGGCTAACACTGAAGCTTTCTTT
TRBV4-3	TRBJ2-7	-	-	CASSQSEGGGVGQYF	TGCGCCAGCAGCCAATCCGAAGGGGGGGGCGTAGGGCAGTACTTC
TRBV7-6	TRBJ1-5	-	-	CASSARDTDSNQPQHF	TGTGCCAGCAGCGCCCGGGACACCGATAGCAATCAGCCCCAGCATTTT
TRBV6-5	TRBJ2-7	TRBD2	few	CASSYGGGTYEQYF	TGTGCCAGCAGTTACGGGGGGGGGACCTACGAGCAGTACTTC
TRBV5-1	TRBJ2-2	-	-	CASRGETNTGELFF	TGCGCCAGCCGGGGAGAGACGAACACCGGGGAGCTGTTTTTT
TRBV9	TRBJ2-7	TRBD1	once	CASSRQGQGFYEQYF	TGTGCCAGCAGCCGACAGGGACAGGGTTTTTACGAGCAGTACTTC
TRBV6-6	TRBJ1-6	TRBD1	-	CASSFPGTGSPLHF	TGTGCCAGCAGTTTCCCCGGGACAGGATCACCCCTCCACTTT
TRBV6-1	TRBJ1-4	-	-	CASSKRQSNEKLFF	TGTGCCAGCAGTAAACGACAGTCTAATGAAAAACTGTTTTTT
TRBV11-1	TRBJ1-1	-	few	CASSLDRVNTEAFF	TGTGCCAGCAGCTTAGACAGAGTGAACACTGAAGCTTTCTTT
TRBV19	TRBJ2-3	TRBD1	-	CASSPRTGLSTDTQYF	TGTGCCAGTAGTCCCCGGACAGGGCTTAGCACAGATACGCAGTATTTT
TRBV9	TRBJ1-1	TRBD1	once	CASSAGQGNTEAFF	TGTGCCAGCAGCGCAGGACAGGGAAACACTGAAGCTTTCTTT
TRBV4-2	TRBJ1-1	-	-	CASSQEGGRGTEAFF	TGTGCCAGCAGCCAAGAAGGAGGGAGGGGCACTGAAGCTTTCTTT
TRBV2	TRBJ2-2	-	-	CASRVGKGTGELFF	TGTGCCAGCAGGGTTGGTAAGGGGACCGGGGAGCTGTTTTTT
TRBV5-1	TRBJ1-2	-	few	CASSLDGEGYGYTF	TGCGCCAGCAGCTTGGATGGGGAGGGCTATGGCTACACCTTC
TRBV6-5	TRBJ1-5	TRBD1	once	CASRTGVGSNQPQHF	TGTGCCAGCAGGACAGGGGTAGGAAGCAATCAGCCCCAGCATTTT
TRBV9	TRBJ1-1	-	once	CASSAITARGGTEAFF	TGTGCCAGCAGTGCCATAACGGCACGGGGGGGGACTGAAGCTTTCTTT